The 27 T cell receptor beta chains in this list originate from one sample, sequenced in a study of blood T cell repertoires in COVID-19. Clones were sequenced by immunoSEQ multiplex PCR, and TCRdb holds only the in-frame ones, with some missing. The table lists roughly 170,000 clones, approximately 80% of them singletons. The sample comprised PBMCs or T cells enriched from blood (not recorded which). All receptors come from a man aged 50 or older who had recovered from COVID-19.

The chain is built from TRBV11-2 and TRBJ2-3, with TRBD2 identical over 13 bases. The CDR3 consists of 17 residues. V gave up 5 bases and J gave up 2 bases; unmatched junction bases: 7. Germline CDR1 is SGHAT and CDR2 is FQNNGV. The CDR3 nucleotides are TGTGCCAGCAGCGGACGACTAGCGGGGGGTATCACAGATACGCAGTATTTT. This codes for CASSGRLAGGITDTQYF.

V gene TRBV4-2 combines with J gene TRBJ1-4; D is unclear. The V end was cut by 0 bases, the J end by 5 bases, with 16 bases between. The germline V gene has CDR1 LGHNA and CDR2 YNFKEQ. The CDR3 runs to 17 residues. CDR3 bases: TGTGCCAGCAGCCAAGAGAAAATCAACCTATTCAATGAAAAACTGTTTTTT. It specifies CASSQEKINLFNEKLFF.

This chain joins TRBV3-1 (or the pseudogene TRBV3-2) and TRBJ1-1; unclear D gene. The CDR3 is made up of 14 amino acids. Trimming cost V 4 bases and J 4 bases, with 13 bases left between them. CDR1 and CDR2 from the germline V gene are LGHDT and YNNKEL (reference sequence). The CDR3 coding sequence is TGTGCCAGCAGCCTCACCCCGAGGTCCACTGAAGCTTTCTTT. Protein product: CASSLTPRSTEAFF.

The V and J genes are TRBV5-1 and TRBJ1-1, with 7 bases fitting TRBD1. The CDR3 spans 14 residues. Germline-derived CDR1 and CDR2 are SGHRS and YFSETQ. V lost 7 bases, J lost 0 bases, and 6 bases stayed unmatched. The CDR3 DNA is TGCGCCAGCGGCCCCGGGACAGTGAACACTGAAGCTTTCTTT. Residues: CASGPGTVNTEAFF.

This clone appeared a few times. V usage is TRBV20-1 and J usage is TRBJ1-2, with D possibly TRBD1 on 5 matching bases. The germline CDR1 and CDR2 sequences are DFQATT and SNEGSKA (reference sequence). V lost 3 bases and J 4 bases, leaving 9 bases between the germline ends. This CDR3 contains 12 residues. The CDR3 bases are TGCAGTGCTAGTCACAGGACCTATGGCTACACCTTC. Residues: CSASHRTYGYTF.

The rearrangement links TRBV7-9 to TRBJ2-1, with a weak D call TRBD1 (6 bases). V dropped 5 bases and J dropped 2 bases, with 16 bases sitting between them. Germline V CDR1 and CDR2: SEHNR, FQNEAQ (reference sequence). CDR3 length: 16 amino acids. CDR3 region: CASSARQASPYNEQFF. In DNA form, the CDR3 reads TGTGCCAGCAGCGCGAGACAGGCCTCACCCTACAATGAGCAGTTCTTC.

This chain uses TRBV7-6 with TRBJ1-1; 9 nucleotides agree with TRBD1. The length of the CDR3 is 18 residues. J lost 0 bases, V lost 2 bases, and 10 bases had no gene match. Germline V gene data show CDR1 as SGHVS and CDR2 as FNYEAQ. The CDR3 DNA is TGTGCCAGCAGCTTAAAAGGTTATGGGACAGGGATGAACACTGAAGCTTTCTTT. Encoded protein: CASSLKGYGTGMNTEAFF.

The rearrangement links TRBV10-2 to TRBJ2-5; D not resolved. Germline CDR1 and CDR2: WSHSY and SAAADI. Between the trimmed V and J ends, which lost 4 bases and 2 bases, there was a span of 17 bases. CDR3 length: 16 amino acids. CDR3 DNA: TGCGCCAGCAGTGTCATCTTAGCAGCCGGGCAAGAGACCCAGTACTTC. Translating it yields CASSVILAAGQETQYF.

The gene calls are TRBV2 and TRBJ1-1; D gene uncertain. The germline V and J ends were trimmed by 7 bases and 6 bases, with 9 bases remaining between them. In germline, CDR1 is SNHLY, CDR2 FYNNEI. This CDR3 comprises 11 residues. The CDR3 sequence is CASMAVSEAFF. The CDR3 nucleotides read TGTGCCAGCATGGCAGTATCTGAAGCTTTCTTT.

The CDR3 loop reads CASSSQGPNTEAFF. The CDR3 DNA follows: TGTGCCAGCAGCTCACAGGGACCGAACACTGAAGCTTTCTTT. The chain has TRBV27 and TRBJ1-1; tentative D call: TRBD1 (6 bases). Trimming pared 6 bases from V and 1 base from J, leaving 12 bases between. Germline loops: CDR1 MNHEY, CDR2 SMNVEV (reference sequence). The CDR3 runs to 14 residues.

The chain links TRBV3-1 (or the pseudogene TRBV3-2) to TRBJ1-6; TRBD1 might be the D (5 bases). The CDR3 runs to 15 residues. Germline assignment: CDR1 LGHDT and CDR2 YNNKEL (reference sequence). V was pared by 4 bases and J by 4 bases, with 11 bases between. The CDR3 reads CASSPGDYYNSPLHF. The CDR3 DNA is TGTGCCAGCAGCCCGGGGGACTATTATAATTCACCCCTCCACTTT.

This clone showed up just a few times. The V gene is TRBV5-6, the J gene TRBJ1-5; D is uncertain. CDR3 length equals 13 residues. Trimming removed 3 bases from V and 4 bases from J, with 8 bases in between. Germline CDR1 reads SGHDT; CDR2 reads YYEEEE. CDR3 in amino acids: CASSYGLNQPQHF. The CDR3 DNA sequence: TGTGCCAGCAGCTACGGGTTGAATCAGCCCCAGCATTTT.

The chain is built from TRBV3-1 (or the pseudogene TRBV3-2) and TRBJ2-7; TRBD1 matches at 9 bases. With 4 bases clipped from V and 5 bases from J, the junction kept 6 bases outside the gene matches. The CDR3 runs 14 residues. CDR1 is LGHDT, CDR2 YNNKEL, per germline (reference sequence). This CDR3 reads CASSRRDRVNEQYF. The CDR3 DNA reads TGTGCCAGCAGCCGGCGGGACAGGGTTAACGAGCAGTACTTC.

The gene calls are TRBV27 and TRBJ2-7; D is uncertain. The ends were cut back, 9 bases at V and 6 bases at J, with 6 bases in the middle. Germline values: CDR1 MNHEY, CDR2 SMNVEV (reference sequence). CDR3 size: 9 residues. In DNA form, the CDR3 reads TGTGCCAGTCAGTCCGAGCAGTACTTC. It codes for CASQSEQYF.

As regards this clone: Other DNA variants within this sample encode the same CDR3. The rearrangement uses TRBV2 and TRBJ1-5; 9 positions agree with TRBD1. CDR1 is SNHLY, CDR2 FYNNEI, per germline. The CDR3 spans 14 residues. V shed 5 bases, J shed 4 bases, and the junction held 3 bases outside the gene matches. CDR3 protein: CASSRTGVNQPQHF. CDR3 sequence (DNA): TGTGCCAGCAGTCGGACAGGGGTTAATCAGCCCCAGCATTTT. Combining the CDR3 with reference TRBV2 and TRBJ1-5 gives the whole variable domain EPEVTQTPSHQVTQMGQEVILRCVPISNHLYFYWYRQILGQKVEFLVSFYNNEISEKSEIFDDQFSVERPDGSNFTLKIRSTKLEDSAMYFCASSRTGVNQPQHFGDGTRLSIL.

This rearrangement joins TRBV5-1 to TRBJ2-3; 8 bases are shared with TRBD1. Germline CDR1 reads SGHRS; CDR2 reads YFSETQ. V gave up 3 bases and J gave up 4 bases; unmatched junction bases: 10. The CDR3 is 16 residues long. The CDR3: CASSSNPRGLPDTQYF. CDR3 in DNA: TGCGCCAGCAGCTCCAACCCCAGGGGGCTGCCAGATACGCAGTATTTT.

The chain joins TRBV6-6 to TRBJ2-1; 8 bases match TRBD2. J lost 10 bases, V lost 2 bases, and 4 bases had no gene match. The CDR3 sequence is 13 residues long. Germline V lookup: CDR1 MNHNY, CDR2 SVGAGI (reference sequence). CDR3 coding DNA: TGTGCCAGCAGTTACGCGGGGGGCTACGAGCAGTTCTTC. Translation gives CASSYAGGYEQFF.

This chain joins TRBV18 and TRBJ1-1; 9 bases agree with TRBD1. Per the germline V gene, CDR1 is KGHSH and CDR2 is LQKENI. Trimming cost V 7 bases and J 7 bases; bases outside gene matches: 13. This CDR3 comprises 15 residues. The CDR3 region is CASYSPGQGKIEAFF. CDR3 coding DNA: TGTGCCAGCTATAGCCCCGGACAGGGGAAGATTGAAGCTTTCTTT. Based on the CDR3 plus reference TRBV18 and TRBJ1-1, the full variable domain is NAGVMQNPRHLVRRRGQEARLRCSPMKGHSHVYWYRQLPEEGLKFMVYLQKENIIDESGMPKERFSAEFPKEGPSILRIQQVVRGDSAAYFCASYSPGQGKIEAFFGQGTRLTVV.

The V call is TRBV4-3, the J call TRBJ1-2; 8 positions agree with TRBD1. Germline V gene lookup returns CDR1 LGHNA and CDR2 YSLEER. After removal of 1 base from V and 8 bases from J, the junction contained 9 bases not matched to a gene. The CDR3 is 15 residues long. The CDR3 sequence: CASSQGSTGEWGYTF. The CDR3 coding sequence is TGCGCCAGCAGCCAAGGTTCGACAGGGGAATGGGGCTACACCTTC.

The chain recombines TRBV6-6 with TRBJ1-3, with D tentatively TRBD1 (5 bases). This CDR3 has 14 residues. The V end lost 4 bases, the J end lost 1 base, and 8 bases lay between the germline ends. Germline CDR1 and CDR2: MNHNY and SVGAGI (reference sequence). The CDR3 here is CASSSRVSGNTIYF. The CDR3 DNA sequence: TGTGCCAGCAGTTCCAGGGTTTCTGGAAACACCATATATTTT.

The chain links TRBV5-4 to TRBJ1-3; D is unclear. The V and J ends lost 4 bases and 4 bases respectively, with 9 bases between them. The CDR3 is made up of 13 amino acids. The germline V gene encodes CDR1 SGHNT and CDR2 YYREEE (reference sequence). For the CDR3, the DNA is TGTGCCAGCAGCCCCCCGACAGGAAACACCATATATTTT. It is translated as CASSPPTGNTIYF.

The chain is built from TRBV25-1 and TRBJ2-1; D not resolved. The CDR3 consists of 12 residues. Germline lookup yields CDR1 MGHDK and CDR2 SYGVNS. V was clipped by 4 bases and J by 4 bases, with 5 bases between them. CDR3 nucleotide sequence: TGTGCCAGCAGTGGGCCTTACAATGAGCAGTTCTTC. Its translation: CASSGPYNEQFF.

This chain connects TRBV2 to TRBJ1-5; TRBD1 matches 8 bases. V was clipped by 1 base and J by 7 bases; unmatched bases: 6. Looked up from germline, CDR1 is SNHLY and CDR2 is FYNNEI. The CDR3 consists of 15 residues. The chain's CDR3 is CASSEVSGGGQPQHF. In DNA form, the CDR3 reads TGTGCCAGCAGTGAAGTATCAGGGGGCGGACAGCCCCAGCATTTT.

V is TRBV6-1 and J is TRBJ2-7; TRBD2 might be the D (5 bases). V was pared by 3 bases and J by 0 bases, with 12 bases between. Looked up from germline, CDR1 is MNHNS and CDR2 is SASEGT. This CDR3 contains 15 residues. This CDR3 is CASSDLSGSSYEQYF. CDR3 coding DNA: TGTGCCAGCAGTGACCTCTCGGGGAGCTCCTACGAGCAGTACTTC.

V and J are TRBV4-1 and TRBJ1-2; the match to TRBD1 covers 10 bases. J was trimmed by 8 bases and V by 3 bases; bases with no gene match: 6. Germline CDR1 MGHRA, CDR2 YSYEKL. The CDR3 runs to 14 residues. This chain's CDR3 is CASSQTGGTLGYTF. The CDR3 region has the DNA TGCGCCAGCAGCCAGACAGGGGGCACCTTAGGCTACACCTTC.

DNA of the CDR3: TGTGCCAGCAGTCTGACAGGGGCGGATGGCTACACCTTC. It codes for CASSLTGADGYTF. The rearrangement links TRBV6-5 to TRBJ1-2; TRBD1 agrees at 8 bases. Trimming at V came to 5 bases and at J to 6 bases, leaving 5 bases not matched to a gene. The CDR3 loop spans 13 amino acids. The germline CDR1 and CDR2 sequences are MNHEY and SVGAGI.

This clone showed up just once. J is TRBJ1-2 and V is TRBV7-9; 11 nucleotides agree with TRBD1. The V gene end was trimmed by 3 bases and the J gene end by 8 bases; junction bases not matched to a gene: 8. The length of the CDR3 is 15 residues. CDR1 SEHNR and CDR2 FQNEAQ come from the germline V gene (reference sequence). The CDR3 reads CASSFDTGTGGGYTF. CDR3 coding DNA: TGTGCCAGCAGCTTTGACACTGGGACAGGGGGGGGCTACACCTTC.